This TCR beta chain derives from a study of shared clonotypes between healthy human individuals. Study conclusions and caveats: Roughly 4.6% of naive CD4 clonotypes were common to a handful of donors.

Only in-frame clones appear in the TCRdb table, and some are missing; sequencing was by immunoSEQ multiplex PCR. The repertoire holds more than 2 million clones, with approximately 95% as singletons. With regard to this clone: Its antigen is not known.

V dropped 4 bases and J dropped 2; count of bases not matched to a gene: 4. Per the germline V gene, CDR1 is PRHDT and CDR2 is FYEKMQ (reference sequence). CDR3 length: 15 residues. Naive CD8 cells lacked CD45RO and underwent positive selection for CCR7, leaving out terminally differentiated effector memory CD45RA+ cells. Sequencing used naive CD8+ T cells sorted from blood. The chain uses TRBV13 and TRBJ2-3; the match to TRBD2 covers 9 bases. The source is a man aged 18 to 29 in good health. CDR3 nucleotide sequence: TGTGCCAGCAGCTCGCTAGCGGGGAACACAGATACGCAGTATTTT. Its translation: CASSSLAGNTDTQYF.